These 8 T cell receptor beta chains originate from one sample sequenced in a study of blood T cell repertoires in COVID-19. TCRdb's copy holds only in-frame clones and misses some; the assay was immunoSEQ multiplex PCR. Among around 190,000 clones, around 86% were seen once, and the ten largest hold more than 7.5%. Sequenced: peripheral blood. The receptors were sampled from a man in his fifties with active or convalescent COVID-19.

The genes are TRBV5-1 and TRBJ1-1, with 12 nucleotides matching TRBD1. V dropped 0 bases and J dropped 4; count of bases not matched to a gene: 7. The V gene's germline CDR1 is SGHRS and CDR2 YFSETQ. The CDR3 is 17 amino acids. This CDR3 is CASSLAVWGQGATEAFF. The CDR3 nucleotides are TGCGCCAGCAGCTTGGCCGTGTGGGGACAGGGGGCCACTGAAGCTTTCTTT.

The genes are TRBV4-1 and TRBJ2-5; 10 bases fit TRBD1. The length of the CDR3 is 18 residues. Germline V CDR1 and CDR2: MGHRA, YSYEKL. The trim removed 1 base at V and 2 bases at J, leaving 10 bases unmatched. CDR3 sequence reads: CASSQVRGTGAKQETQYF. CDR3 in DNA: TGCGCCAGCAGCCAAGTTAGGGGGACAGGGGCGAAACAAGAGACCCAGTACTTC.

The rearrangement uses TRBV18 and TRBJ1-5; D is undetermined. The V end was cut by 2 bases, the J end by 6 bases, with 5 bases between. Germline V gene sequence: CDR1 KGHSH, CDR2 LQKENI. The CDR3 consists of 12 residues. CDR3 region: CASSPGSQPQHF. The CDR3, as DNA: TGTGCCAGCTCACCAGGGAGTCAGCCCCAGCATTTT. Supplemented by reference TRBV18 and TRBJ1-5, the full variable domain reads NAGVMQNPRHLVRRRGQEARLRCSPMKGHSHVYWYRQLPEEGLKFMVYLQKENIIDESGMPKERFSAEFPKEGPSILRIQQVVRGDSAAYFCASSPGSQPQHFGDGTRLSIL.

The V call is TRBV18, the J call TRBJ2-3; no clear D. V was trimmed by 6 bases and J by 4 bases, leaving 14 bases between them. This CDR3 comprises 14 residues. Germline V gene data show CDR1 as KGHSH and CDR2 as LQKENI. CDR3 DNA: TGTGCCAGCTCCGATTCATGGGCCGCAGATACGCAGTATTTT. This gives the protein CASSDSWAADTQYF.

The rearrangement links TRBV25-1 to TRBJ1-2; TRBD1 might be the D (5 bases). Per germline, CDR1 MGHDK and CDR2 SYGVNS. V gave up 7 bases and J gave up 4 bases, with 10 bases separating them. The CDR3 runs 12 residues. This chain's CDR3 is CASKQGSYGYTF. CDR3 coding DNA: TGTGCCAGCAAGCAGGGAAGCTATGGCTACACCTTC.

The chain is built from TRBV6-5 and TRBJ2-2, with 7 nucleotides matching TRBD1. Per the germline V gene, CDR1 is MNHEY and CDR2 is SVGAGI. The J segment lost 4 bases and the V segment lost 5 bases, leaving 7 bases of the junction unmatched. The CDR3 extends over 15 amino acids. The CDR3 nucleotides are TGTGCCAGCAGTAGAACAGGGGCCATCACCGGGGAGCTGTTTTTT. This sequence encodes CASSRTGAITGELFF.

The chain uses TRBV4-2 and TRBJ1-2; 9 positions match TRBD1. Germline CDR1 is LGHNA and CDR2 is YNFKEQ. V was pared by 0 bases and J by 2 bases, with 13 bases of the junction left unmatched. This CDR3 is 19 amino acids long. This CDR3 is CASSQDHFGTGSENYGYTF. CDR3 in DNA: TGTGCCAGCAGCCAAGATCATTTTGGGACAGGGTCCGAGAACTATGGCTACACCTTC.

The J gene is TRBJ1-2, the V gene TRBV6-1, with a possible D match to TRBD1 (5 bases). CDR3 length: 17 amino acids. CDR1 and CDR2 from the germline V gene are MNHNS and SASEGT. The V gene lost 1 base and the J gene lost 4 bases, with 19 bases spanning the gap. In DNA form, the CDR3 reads TGTGCCAGCAGTGAAGTAACGGCGGCAGGGCAACTCTATGGCTACACCTTC. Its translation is CASSEVTAAGQLYGYTF.